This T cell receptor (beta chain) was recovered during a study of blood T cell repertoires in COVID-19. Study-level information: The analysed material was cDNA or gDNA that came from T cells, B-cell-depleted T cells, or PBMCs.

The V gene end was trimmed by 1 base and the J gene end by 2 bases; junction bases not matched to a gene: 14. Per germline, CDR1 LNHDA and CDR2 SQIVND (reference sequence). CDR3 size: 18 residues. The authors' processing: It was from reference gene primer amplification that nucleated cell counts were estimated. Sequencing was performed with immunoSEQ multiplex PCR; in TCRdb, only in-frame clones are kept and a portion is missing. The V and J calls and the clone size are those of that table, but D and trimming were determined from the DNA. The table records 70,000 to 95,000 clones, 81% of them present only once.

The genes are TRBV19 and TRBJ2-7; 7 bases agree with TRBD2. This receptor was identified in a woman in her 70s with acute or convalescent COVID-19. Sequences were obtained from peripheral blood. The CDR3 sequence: CASSIGDGGRAPTYEQYF. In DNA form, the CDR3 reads TGTGCCAGTAGTATAGGGGATGGCGGGAGAGCGCCAACCTACGAGCAGTACTTC.